Given below is one TCR beta chain in context. Germline CDR1 SGDLS, CDR2 YYNGEE. V lost 2 bases to trimming and J lost 7 bases; unmatched junction nucleotides: 13. This CDR3 spans 19 amino acids. Here immunoSEQ multiplex PCR was the method, and the copy in TCRdb shows in-frame clones only, minus some. The sample has roughly 1.4 million clones; approximately 98.5% are singletons. This specimen belongs to a study of shared clonotypes between healthy human individuals. This sequence joins TRBV9 and TRBJ2-2; TRBD2 agrees at 14 bases. The clonotype was recovered from a man aged 30 to 39 in good health. The specimen was naive CD4+ T cells sorted from blood. Subset of the sample: CD45RA+ positively selected. CDR3 loop: CASSVRLAGGSAAGGELFF. The CDR3 coding sequence is TGTGCCAGCAGCGTCAGACTAGCGGGAGGGTCGGCAGCGGGCGGGGAGCTGTTTTTT.